The next 6 T cell receptor beta chains were all read from a single sample in a study of CXCR3-negative and CXCR3-positive naive CD8 T cells. The study, taken as a whole, reports: More hydrophobic TRB CDR3s were found in CXCR3-positive naive cells than in CXCR3-negative naive cells.

No antigen has been assigned to these receptors. Carrying UMI labels, the TRB cDNA libraries were prepared through 5' RACE. From its re-call of the 5' RACE reads, TCRdb lists each CDR3 protein once, without DNA. Its table records about 63,000 distinct CDR3 sequences. The sequencing input was naive CXCR3+ CD8+ T cells from blood. Subset of the sample: CD45RO-CCR7+CD27+CD95- naive CD8+ T cells expressing CXCR3 (TNR3+). These receptors originate from a human donor in good health. Some clones in this sample may be carry-over from other donors' samples.

CDR3 residues: CASSVGQMNTEAFF. This sequence joins TRBV9 and TRBJ1-1. The CDR3 runs 14 residues. Germline V CDR1 and CDR2: SGDLS, YYNGEE.

The V and J genes are TRBV6-5 and TRBJ2-2. The CDR3 runs to 14 residues. Germline CDR1 is MNHEY and CDR2 is SVGAGI. CDR3 region: CASSYSLNTGELFF.

V usage is TRBV9 and J usage is TRBJ2-7; TCRdb reports TRBD1, a call that lacks DNA to check it against. CDR1 SGDLS and CDR2 YYNGEE come from the germline V gene. This CDR3 has 14 amino acids. The CDR3 region is CASSVGIPGYEQYF. The full variable domain, in which reference TRBV9 and TRBJ2-7 provide the parts outside the CDR3, is DSGVTQTPKHLITATGQRVTLRCSPRSGDLSVYWYQQSLDQGLQFLIQYYNGEERAKGNILERFSAQQFPDLHSELNLSSLELGDSALYFCASSVGIPGYEQYFGPGTRLTVT.

This chain joins TRBV6-6 and TRBJ2-1; lacking DNA, the TRBD1 call made by TCRdb goes unchecked. The CDR3 has 14 amino acids. Looked up from germline, CDR1 is MNHNY and CDR2 is SVGAGI (reference sequence). CDR3 region: CASSSTGSYNEQFF.

The chain carries TRBV29-1 and TRBJ2-2. Germline assignment: CDR1 SQVTM and CDR2 ANQGSEA. The CDR3 spans 13 residues. Here the CDR3 reads CSVDRANTGELFF.

The chain joins TRBV6-2 or TRBV6-3 to TRBJ1-5. The CDR3 spans 14 residues. Germline V gene lookup returns CDR1 MNHEY and CDR2 SVGEGT. The CDR3 sequence is CASSYEGFRQPQHF.